Reported below is one T cell receptor beta chain. The data stem from a study of blood T cell repertoires in COVID-19. About the study: Spain, Italy and the United States supplied samples that represented acute and convalescent COVID-19. Nucleic acid was either cDNA or gDNA, and it came from T cells, B-cell-depleted T cells, or PBMCs.

Participants were placed into cohorts based on the clinical history they reported. The CDR3 contains 15 residues. Trimming cost V 5 bases and J 9 bases; bases outside gene matches: 13. Germline CDR1 reads MDHEN; CDR2 reads SYDVKM. In the original analysis: Cell counts per sample came from amplifying reference gene primers. Repertoires were generated with immunoSEQ multiplex PCR, while TCRdb's copy carries only in-frame clones and drops some. The DNA gave D and trimming, while V, J and clone size come from that table. The profile shows 200,000 to 250,000 clones, 80% of them singletons. What was sequenced was PBMCs or T cells enriched from blood (not recorded which). The TCR comes from a woman aged 40 to 55 with acute COVID-19. V usage is TRBV28 and J usage is TRBJ1-5; TRBD1 matches at 7 bases. CDR3 amino acids: CASSEYRQGGGPQHF. Written as DNA, the CDR3 is TGTGCCAGCAGTGAGTACCGACAGGGCGGAGGGCCCCAGCATTTT.